The entry below describes one T cell receptor beta chain. Its target is not known. Germline CDR1 is SNHLY and CDR2 is FYNNEI. CDR3 size: 21 residues. V lost 2 bases and J 0 bases, leaving 26 bases between the germline ends. Primers included in the PCR were 60 Vbeta and 13 Jbeta primers. Assay: immunoSEQ multiplex PCR; the TCRdb copy retains only in-frame clones and omits some. The repertoire holds 40,000 or so clones, with 90% as singletons. The data were taken from a study of cytomegalovirus exposure and HLA in healthy donors. Points from the study as a whole: It was reportedly the case that the classifier diagnosed cytomegalovirus status with high specificity and sensitivity.

Sequencing used PBMCs. The origin of this receptor is a young woman in good health and CMV-seronegative. The V call is TRBV2, the J call TRBJ2-4, with a possible D match to TRBD1 (5 bases). Here the CDR3 reads CASSELGVRAGRGEAKNIQYF. CDR3 coding DNA: TGTGCCAGCAGTGAACTTGGTGTTCGGGCTGGTAGGGGTGAAGCCAAAAACATTCAGTACTTC.